This T cell receptor beta chain derives from a study of PD-L1 blockade in urothelial cancer. Study as a whole: In 2014, patients got going on atezolizumab, taking 1,200 mg intravenously every 3 weeks. Patients had been given 0 to 3 earlier chemotherapy regimens. Blood analysis took place 3 weeks (second dose) and 6 weeks after treatment start. A median blood sample held about 140,000 T cells and more than 80,000 unique TCRs.

Germline V gene lookup returns CDR1 MNHEY and CDR2 SVGAGI. The V gene end was trimmed by 5 bases and the J gene end by 6 bases; junction bases not matched to a gene: 6. The length of the CDR3 is 15 residues. The time point: peripheral blood 6 weeks after treatment start. Sequencing was performed with immunoSEQ multiplex PCR; in TCRdb, only in-frame clones are kept and a portion is missing. The sample holds 35,000 to 40,000 clones, 75% to 90% seen once. Sequencing used PBMCs, obtained around atezolizumab (anti-PD-L1) treatment. The sequence was obtained from a man in his fifties or sixties with urothelial cancer. The chain uses TRBV6-5 and TRBJ2-2; 10 bases map to TRBD1. CDR3 sequence: CASSRPGQGSGELFF. The CDR3 DNA reads as TGTGCCAGCAGTCGACCGGGACAGGGGTCCGGGGAGCTGTTTTTT.